This T cell receptor beta chain was sequenced for a study of vaccination and CD4 T cells after COVID-19. Study information: Each enrolled participant received a two-dose regimen of either BNT162b2 or mRNA-1273 vaccine. Taking of post-vaccine samples occurred a median about 70 days after dose two (range 14 to 241).

Remarks on this clonotype: Antigen specificity is unknown. Its ends do not fully match the called genes, so a read error is possible.

As for treatment: roughly 10-day PBMC culture with coronavirus spike peptide pools or control peptides (ViraFEST assay). Peptide pool stimulation in ViraFEST expanded antigen-specific T cells, whose TCRs were then sequenced. Cultured CD4+ T-cell DNA underwent Oncomine TCR Beta short-read sequencing. One entry per CDR3 protein results from TCRdb running MiXCR on the PCR reads. The sample includes about 20,000 distinct CDR3 sequences, roughly 52% seen only once; the top ten take roughly 7.9%. The TCR comes from a human donor who had recovered from COVID-19. Input material: CD4+ T cells from blood, cultured in vitro.

CDR3 DNA: TGTGCCAGCAGTCACTCTCCGGGGGGCTCGAACACTGAAGCTTTCTTT. Its translation: CASSHSPGGSNTEAFF. This chain connects TRBV6-5 to TRBJ1-1, with TRBD1 as a possible D gene (6 bases). This CDR3 has 16 amino acids. Germline V lookup: CDR1 MNHEY, CDR2 SVGAGI.